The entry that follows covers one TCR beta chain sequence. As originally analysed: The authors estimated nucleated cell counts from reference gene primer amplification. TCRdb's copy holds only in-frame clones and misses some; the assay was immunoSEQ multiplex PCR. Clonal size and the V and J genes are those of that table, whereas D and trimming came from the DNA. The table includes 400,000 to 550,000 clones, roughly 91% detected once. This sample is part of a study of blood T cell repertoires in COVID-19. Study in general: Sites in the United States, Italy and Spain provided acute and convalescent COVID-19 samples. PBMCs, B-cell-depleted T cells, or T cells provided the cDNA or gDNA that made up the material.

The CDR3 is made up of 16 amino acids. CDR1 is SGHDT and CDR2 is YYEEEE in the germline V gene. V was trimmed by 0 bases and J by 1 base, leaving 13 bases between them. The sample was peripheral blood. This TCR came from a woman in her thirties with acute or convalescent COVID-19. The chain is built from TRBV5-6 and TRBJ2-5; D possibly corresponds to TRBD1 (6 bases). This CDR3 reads CASSLAGTSIQETQYF. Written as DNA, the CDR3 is TGTGCCAGCAGCTTGGCCGGGACATCCATCCAAGAGACCCAGTACTTC.